This T cell receptor beta chain was recorded in a study of low-dose radiotherapy and immunotherapy resistance in tumors. cDNA synthesis used a TRAV/TRBV-specific primer set for both chains. Over about 19 PCR cycles, TCRs were amplified from a constant-region primer and V-primer adapter. TCRdb independently ran MiXCR on the reads; one entry per CDR3 protein. The data contain around 79,000 distinct CDR3 sequences, approximately 17% of them singletons. CDR1 and CDR2 (germline): MNHNY, SVGAGI (reference sequence). V shed 5 bases, J shed 8 bases, and the junction held 11 bases outside the gene matches. The length of the CDR3 is 14 residues. Indicated time point: before trial treatment. In its sample, this clonotype is medium-sized (0.01 to 0.1%).

Sequenced here: PBMCs, sampled before treatment. The TCR comes from a male donor with prostate cancer. The gene calls are TRBV6-6 and TRBJ1-2; TRBD1 matches at 7 bases. The CDR3, as DNA: TGTGCCAGCAGTGCCGGGACAGAAGTCGGCGGCTACACCTTC. Its translation: CASSAGTEVGGYTF.